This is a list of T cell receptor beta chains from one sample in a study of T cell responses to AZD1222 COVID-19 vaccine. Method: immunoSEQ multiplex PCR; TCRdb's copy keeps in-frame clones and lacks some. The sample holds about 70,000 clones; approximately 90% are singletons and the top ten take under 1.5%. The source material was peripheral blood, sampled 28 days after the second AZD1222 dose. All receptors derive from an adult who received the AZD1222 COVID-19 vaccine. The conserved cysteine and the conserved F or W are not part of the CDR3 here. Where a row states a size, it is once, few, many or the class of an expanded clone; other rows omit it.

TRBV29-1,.,SVAKSGTDSYGYT
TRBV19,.,ASSRGNPTDTQY
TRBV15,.,ATSRDTVNQPQH
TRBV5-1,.,ASRAGGAGYT
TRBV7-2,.,ASSLEGLQPQH
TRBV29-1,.,SVEGTRDRAF
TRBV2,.,ASRTGNTGELF
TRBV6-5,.,ASALQGGAHYGYT
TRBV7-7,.,ASSLGGLSRETQY
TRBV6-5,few,ASSYARGGIHEQY
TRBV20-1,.,SASLGDTEAF
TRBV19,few,ASKTGTAANEKLF
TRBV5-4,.,ASSLDGRDYGYT
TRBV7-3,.,ASSFNGVAGGELF
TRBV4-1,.,ASSQEGKPIPKWSTEAF